These 14 T cell receptor beta chains originate from one sample sequenced in a study of shared clonotypes between healthy human individuals. This table comes from immunoSEQ multiplex PCR, and its TCRdb copy is limited to in-frame clones, with some not included. The table lists 450,000 to 500,000 clones, 70% to 80% of them singletons, with around 12% in the top ten. Source material: PBMCs. Receptor source: a woman in her thirties or forties in good health. Some clones in this sample may be carry-over from other donors' samples.

The V and J genes are TRBV30 and TRBJ2-3; TRBD2 agrees at 9 bases. Per the germline V gene, CDR1 is GTSNPN and CDR2 is SVGIG (reference sequence). The V gene end was trimmed by 3 bases and the J gene end by 4 bases; junction bases not matched to a gene: 5. The CDR3 has 14 residues. CDR3 bases: TGTGCCTGGAGCGATAGCGGGAGTTCAGATACGCAGTATTTT. This gives the protein CAWSDSGSSDTQYF.

The chain is built from TRBV6-1 and TRBJ2-1, with 8 bases aligning to TRBD2. Germline V gene data show CDR1 as MNHNS and CDR2 as SASEGT. This CDR3 spans 14 amino acids. V shed 4 bases and J 8 bases; nucleotides not matched to a gene: 7. The CDR3 sequence is CASSGSAGVDEQFF. CDR3 nucleotides: TGTGCCAGCAGTGGGTCAGCGGGAGTGGATGAGCAGTTCTTC.

The chain links TRBV14 to TRBJ2-5, with unresolved D. CDR3 size: 14 residues. CDR1 SGHDN and CDR2 FVKESK come from the germline V gene. V lost 0 bases and J lost 1, with 6 bases in between. CDR3 sequence (DNA): TGTGCCAGCAGCCAAGACAGAGTCCAAGAGACCCAGTACTTC. Translating it yields CASSQDRVQETQYF.

This clone was seen a few times. This chain uses TRBV19 with TRBJ1-1; weak D call: TRBD1 (6 bases). Germline values: CDR1 LNHDA, CDR2 SQIVND (reference sequence). V lost 7 bases and J 0 bases, leaving 15 bases between the germline ends. The CDR3 is 15 residues long. CDR3 sequence: CASKRQVLLNTEAFF. The CDR3 region has the DNA TGTGCCAGTAAAAGACAGGTCCTCTTGAACACTGAAGCTTTCTTT.

The chain has TRBV7-3 and TRBJ1-2; 7 bases are a match to TRBD1. Germline V gene sequence: CDR1 SGHTA, CDR2 FQGTGA. The CDR3 length is 13 residues. V lost 1 base and J lost 10; bases outside the gene matches: 6. In DNA form, the CDR3 reads TGTGCCAGCAGCTTAAGGTCAGGGGGTAACTACACCTTC. This sequence encodes CASSLRSGGNYTF.

In its sample, this clone was seen a few times. V and J are TRBV6-1 and TRBJ2-3; D is unresolved. The CDR3 runs to 12 residues. From germline, CDR1 is MNHNS and CDR2 SASEGT. V lost 2 bases and J lost 7, with 7 bases in between. DNA for the CDR3: TGTGCCAGCAGTGAAACGGTGCATACGCAGTATTTT. As protein: CASSETVHTQYF.

This rearrangement joins TRBV29-1 to TRBJ2-3; TRBD2 aligns across 9 bases. Germline V gives CDR1 SQVTM, CDR2 ANQGSEA. The V gene end was trimmed by 5 bases and the J gene end by 3 bases; junction bases not matched to a gene: 6. The CDR3 is 14 amino acids. The CDR3 DNA follows: TGCAGCGTTTCCATTAGCGGGAGTACAGATACGCAGTATTTT. It specifies CSVSISGSTDTQYF.

V and J are TRBV10-3 and TRBJ1-2; the D gene is possibly TRBD1 (5 bases). The CDR3 sequence is 14 residues long. V was shortened by 0 bases and J by 8 bases, with 13 bases between the two germline ends. Looked up from germline, CDR1 is ENHRY and CDR2 is SYGVKD. For the CDR3, the DNA is TGTGCCATCAGTGAGTCTGGCAGGGTAGGCGGCTACACCTTC. It codes for CAISESGRVGGYTF.

V is TRBV6-6 and J is TRBJ2-3; tentatively, D is TRBD1 (8 bases). V was clipped by 6 bases and J by 0 bases, with 13 bases between them. In germline, CDR1 is MNHNY, CDR2 SVGAGI (reference sequence). The CDR3 has 15 amino acids. The CDR3 DNA follows: TGTGCCAGCAGGAAACAGGGGGGGAGCACAGATACGCAGTATTTT. It translates to CASRKQGGSTDTQYF.

The rearrangement uses TRBV28 and TRBJ2-1, with TRBD2 identical over 7 bases. The J segment lost 9 bases and the V segment lost 5 bases, leaving 4 bases of the junction unmatched. The CDR3 length is 12 residues. Germline V lookup: CDR1 MDHEN, CDR2 SYDVKM. The CDR3 DNA is TGTGCCAGCAGTAGGACTAGTATTGAGCAGTTCTTC. Translation: CASSRTSIEQFF.

The gene calls are TRBV12-5 and TRBJ2-1; 7 bases match TRBD2. In germline, CDR1 is LGHNT, CDR2 FRNRAP. The ends lost 7 bases at V and 4 bases at J; junction bases unmatched: 7. CDR3 length equals 14 residues. The CDR3 spells CASVGGGGYNEQFF. The CDR3 DNA is TGTGCTAGTGTGGGAGGCGGGGGATACAATGAGCAGTTCTTC.

The chain couples TRBV7-2 to TRBJ2-2; 12 nucleotides align to TRBD2. This CDR3 comprises 17 residues. The germline V gene encodes CDR1 SGHTA and CDR2 FQGNSA. Trimming removed 4 bases from V and 7 bases from J; junction bases left unmatched: 10. The CDR3 coding sequence is TGTGCCAGCAGCTCCTCTAGCGGGAGGGCGAGGGACGGGGAGCTGTTTTTT. Residues: CASSSSSGRARDGELFF. The full variable domain, rest sourced from reference TRBV7-2 and TRBJ2-2, is GAGVSQSPSNKVTEKGKDVELRCDPISGHTALYWYRQSLGQGLEFLIYFQGNSAPDKSGLPSDRFSAERTGGSVSTLTIQRTQQEDSAVYLCASSSSSGRARDGELFFGEGSRLTVL.

This chain joins TRBV28 and TRBJ1-2; D gene unclear. Between the trimmed V and J ends, which lost 4 bases and 2 bases, there was a span of 11 bases. This CDR3 region has 14 residues. Germline-derived CDR1 and CDR2 are MDHEN and SYDVKM. The CDR3 here is CASSSQWGNYGYTF. CDR3 bases: TGTGCCAGCAGTTCCCAATGGGGAAACTATGGCTACACCTTC.

The V gene is TRBV19, the J gene TRBJ2-1; tentatively, D is TRBD1 (6 bases). Germline V CDR1 and CDR2: LNHDA, SQIVND (reference sequence). CDR3 length: 15 residues. V lost 6 bases and J lost 2, with 14 bases in between. This chain's CDR3 is CASSPGTQAYNEQFF. The CDR3 DNA is TGTGCCAGTAGCCCCGGGACACAGGCCTACAATGAGCAGTTCTTC.